Below, 25 T cell receptor beta chains from the same sample are listed, as sequenced in a study of blood T cell repertoires in COVID-19. The method was immunoSEQ multiplex PCR; TCRdb's version includes in-frame clones alone and lacks a portion of them. Of roughly 200,000 clones listed, approximately 78% were seen once; the top ten hold 2.5% to 3%. Sequencing was done on a sample of peripheral blood. These receptors were collected from a woman over 75 with active or convalescent COVID-19.

The rearrangement links TRBV5-1 to TRBJ1-1; 10 positions match TRBD1. V shed 4 bases and J 5 bases; nucleotides not matched to a gene: 11. The length of the CDR3 is 16 residues. Germline loops: CDR1 SGHRS, CDR2 YFSETQ. CDR3 amino acids: CASSQNPGQGSTEAFF. The CDR3 coding sequence is TGCGCCAGCAGCCAAAACCCGGGACAGGGGTCTACTGAAGCTTTCTTT.

This chain links TRBV6-6 with TRBJ2-5; TRBD1 matches at 7 bases. This CDR3 contains 15 residues. Trimming removed 5 bases from V and 5 bases from J; junction bases left unmatched: 11. CDR1 MNHNY and CDR2 SVGAGI come from the germline V gene (reference sequence). CDR3 DNA sequence: TGTGCCAGCAGTCATCCCTCAGGGGGTGGGGAGACCCAGTACTTC. It is translated as CASSHPSGGGETQYF.

The V gene is TRBV10-1, the J gene TRBJ1-3; no clear D. V was clipped by 2 bases and J by 7 bases, with 21 bases between them. Germline CDR1 WNHNN, CDR2 SYGVQD (reference sequence). The CDR3 loop spans 17 amino acids. CDR3 sequence: CASSESPVTRFGNTIYF. The CDR3 coding sequence is TGCGCCAGCAGTGAGAGTCCTGTGACGCGGTTCGGGAACACCATATATTTT.

The J gene is TRBJ1-5, the V gene TRBV19; D is uncertain. This CDR3 is built from 15 residues. V was shortened by 6 bases and J by 1 base, with 13 bases between the two germline ends. Germline values: CDR1 LNHDA, CDR2 SQIVND (reference sequence). CDR3 residues: CASSGRRGSNQPQHF. The CDR3 bases are TGTGCCAGTAGCGGACGGCGAGGGAGCAATCAGCCCCAGCATTTT.

V usage is TRBV29-1 and J usage is TRBJ2-2; the D is unclear. CDR1 and CDR2 (germline): SQVTM, ANQGSEA. The CDR3 is 13 amino acids. V was cut by 3 bases and J by 4 bases, with 9 bases left in between. The CDR3, as DNA: TGCAGCGTTGAGGCAGGCTCCACCGGGGAGCTGTTTTTT. This encodes CSVEAGSTGELFF.

This chain uses TRBV29-1 with TRBJ1-6; TRBD1 agrees at 7 bases. The germline gives CDR1 SQVTM, CDR2 ANQGSEA. The CDR3 totals 13 residues. J gave up 7 bases and V 6 bases, and 6 bases lay outside the gene matches. In DNA, the CDR3 is TGCAGCGTCGCTAGGGACAGCAATTCACCCCTCCACTTT. It encodes CSVARDSNSPLHF.

The chain is built from TRBV6-5 and TRBJ2-7, with 8 bases aligning to TRBD1. After removal of 5 bases from V and 3 bases from J, the junction contained 0 bases not matched to a gene. The length of the CDR3 is 12 residues. Per the germline V gene, CDR1 is MNHEY and CDR2 is SVGAGI. This CDR3 is CASSTGGYEQYF. The CDR3 coding sequence is TGTGCCAGCAGTACAGGGGGCTACGAGCAGTACTTC.

The genes are TRBV3-1 (or the pseudogene TRBV3-2) and TRBJ2-5, with 9 bases aligning to TRBD2. Germline V gives CDR1 LGHDT, CDR2 YNNKEL (reference sequence). The CDR3 sequence is 15 residues long. Trimming removed 2 bases from V and 3 bases from J; junction bases left unmatched: 4. CDR3 sequence: CASSQLTSGEETQYF. For the CDR3, the DNA is TGTGCCAGCAGCCAACTGACTAGCGGTGAAGAGACCCAGTACTTC.

This chain connects TRBV7-2 to TRBJ2-7, with 8 bases matching TRBD2. Trimming took 1 base from V and 5 from J; bases not matched to a gene: 10. In germline, CDR1 is SGHTA, CDR2 FQGNSA. CDR3 length: 16 residues. As DNA, the CDR3 is TGTGCCAGCAGCTTAGTCCGTGCGGGGGGCGGTAACGAGCAGTACTTC. Translating gives CASSLVRAGGGNEQYF.

V usage is TRBV5-1 and J usage is TRBJ1-4; 9 nucleotides match TRBD1. From germline, CDR1 is SGHRS and CDR2 YFSETQ. This CDR3 is 15 amino acids long. J gave up 7 bases and V 4 bases, and 8 bases lay outside the gene matches. Here the CDR3 reads CASSHVGQGVEKLFF. The CDR3 coding sequence is TGCGCCAGCAGCCATGTGGGACAGGGTGTTGAAAAACTGTTTTTT.

The chain couples TRBV10-1 to TRBJ1-5; TRBD1 aligns across 7 bases. This CDR3 has 14 amino acids. The germline gives CDR1 WNHNN, CDR2 SYGVQD (reference sequence). The trim removed 9 bases at V and 0 bases at J, leaving 5 bases unmatched. CDR3: CARTGVVSNQPQHF. CDR3 coding DNA: TGCGCCAGAACAGGGGTGGTTAGCAATCAGCCCCAGCATTTT.

This chain uses TRBV4-2 with TRBJ2-5; the match to TRBD2 covers 9 bases. The V gene end was trimmed by 0 bases and the J gene end by 1 base; junction bases not matched to a gene: 3. This CDR3 is 16 amino acids long. Germline loops: CDR1 LGHNA, CDR2 YNFKEQ. The CDR3 DNA reads as TGTGCCAGCAGCCAAGAGCGGGGGGGCATCCAAGAGACCCAGTACTTC. It yields the protein CASSQERGGIQETQYF.

V and J are TRBV5-5 and TRBJ2-1, with TRBD2 matching 7 bases. Germline CDR1 and CDR2: SGHKS and YYEKEE (reference sequence). The length of the CDR3 is 15 residues. V was pared by 2 bases and J by 0 bases, with 2 bases of the junction left unmatched. CDR3 sequence: CASSFQRDSYNEQFF. The CDR3 region has the DNA TGTGCCAGCAGCTTTCAGCGGGACTCCTACAATGAGCAGTTCTTC.

The rearrangement links TRBV7-9 to TRBJ1-2; 9 bases are shared with TRBD1. The CDR3 runs to 15 residues. Germline lookup yields CDR1 SEHNR and CDR2 FQNEAQ (reference sequence). With V trimmed by 4 bases and J by 4 bases, 7 bases remained unmatched. CDR3 nucleotides: TGTGCCAGCAGCTCGCCGGGACAGGGACCCTATGGCTACACCTTC. Its protein product is CASSSPGQGPYGYTF.

The chain employs TRBV10-3 and TRBJ2-3; 9 bases are shared with TRBD2. CDR3 size: 16 residues. Germline-derived CDR1 and CDR2 are ENHRY and SYGVKD. V trimming: 4 bases; J trimming: 0 bases; junction bases outside the gene matches: 5. The CDR3 loop reads CAISGVAGASTDTQYF. As DNA, the CDR3 is TGTGCCATCAGTGGGGTAGCGGGGGCCAGCACAGATACGCAGTATTTT.

The CDR3 loop reads CASSRFGNPVYGYTF. The CDR3 coding sequence is TGTGCCAGCAGCCGCTTTGGCAACCCTGTCTATGGCTACACCTTC. The chain combines TRBV7-2 with TRBJ1-2; D is undetermined. Germline CDR1 and CDR2: SGHTA and FQGNSA. Deletions cut 5 bases from V and 4 bases from J, with 17 bases between. The CDR3 contains 15 residues.

The rearrangement joins TRBV19 to TRBJ1-2; D may be TRBD1 (6 bases). CDR1 is LNHDA and CDR2 is SQIVND in the germline V gene (reference sequence). CDR3 length: 18 residues. Trimming removed 9 bases from V and 2 bases from J, with 28 bases in between. CDR3 loop: CASVAFGGRVGPNYGYTF. CDR3 DNA: TGTGCCAGCGTCGCGTTTGGGGGCCGCGTTGGACCAAACTATGGCTACACCTTC.

This clone was seen a handful of times. A read error may produce the germline difference seen at one junction end. The chain recombines TRBV5-4 with TRBJ1-2; D call uncertain. The CDR3 has 12 amino acids. Germline V CDR1 and CDR2: SGHNT, YYREEE (reference sequence). CDR3 sequence reads: CASSDGSGSKAF. CDR3 nucleotides: TGTGCCAGCAGCGATGGATCAGGTAGTAAAGCCTTC.

The chain combines TRBV6-5 with TRBJ1-1; D gene uncertain. CDR1 and CDR2 from the germline V gene are MNHEY and SVGAGI. This CDR3 spans 13 amino acids. The V and J ends lost 5 bases and 7 bases respectively, with 14 bases between them. The CDR3 region has the DNA TGTGCCAGCAGTCCCCTCGGACTGTTTGAAGCTTTCTTT. Its translation is CASSPLGLFEAFF.

The chain uses TRBV11-2 and TRBJ1-2; 8 positions agree with TRBD1. The CDR3 has 15 residues. The junction had 9 bases not matched to a gene; V was cut back by 1 base and J by 8 bases. Germline V lookup: CDR1 SGHAT, CDR2 FQNNGV. CDR3 DNA: TGTGCCAGCAGCTTAGCCCAAGGACAGGGAGGCGGCTACACCTTC. Its translation is CASSLAQGQGGGYTF.

This clone showed up just once. The chain recombines TRBV5-4 with TRBJ2-7; 9 bases align to TRBD1. Trimming removed 6 bases from V and 5 bases from J; junction bases left unmatched: 12. Germline V lookup: CDR1 SGHNT, CDR2 YYREEE (reference sequence). The CDR3 is 15 residues long. Here the CDR3 reads CASTPTGTGFNEQYF. The CDR3 DNA sequence: TGTGCCAGCACCCCAACCGGGACAGGGTTTAACGAGCAGTACTTC.

This clone was found once. The chain joins TRBV29-1 to TRBJ1-2; unclear D gene. Germline CDR1 reads SQVTM; CDR2 reads ANQGSEA. Trimming shortened V by 4 bases and J by 4 bases, and 7 bases separated the two germline ends. The CDR3 is 11 residues long. CDR3 loop: CSVVRSYGYTF. The CDR3 DNA is TGCAGCGTTGTGAGGAGCTATGGCTACACCTTC.

The chain links TRBV13 to TRBJ2-5; tentative D call: TRBD1 (5 bases). The CDR3 is 16 residues long. Germline V gene data show CDR1 as PRHDT and CDR2 as FYEKMQ (reference sequence). Deletions cut 1 base from V and 5 bases from J, with 17 bases between. CDR3 sequence (DNA): TGTGCCAGCAGCTTAGATCGAGAAGGGGTAGGGGAGACCCAGTACTTC. Translating gives CASSLDREGVGETQYF.

The rearrangement uses TRBV19 and TRBJ1-4, with D unclear. Germline CDR1 reads LNHDA; CDR2 reads SQIVND (reference sequence). The CDR3 loop spans 14 amino acids. The ends were cut back, 3 bases at V and 2 bases at J, with 7 bases in the middle. The DNA of the CDR3 is TGTGCCAGTAGTATGGCTCAGACTAATGAAAAACTGTTTTTT. Translating it yields CASSMAQTNEKLFF.

The V call is TRBV7-2, the J call TRBJ1-2; a weak D match, TRBD1 (6 bases). The CDR3 has 14 amino acids. Germline values: CDR1 SGHTA, CDR2 FQGNSA. Trimming removed 2 bases at V and 3 bases at J, with 10 bases between. CDR3: CASSLIAGDYGYTF. CDR3 nucleotide sequence: TGTGCCAGCAGCTTAATCGCAGGGGACTATGGCTACACCTTC.